This T cell receptor beta chain was identified during a study of T cells after somatic rescue of genetic block. Data came from immunoSEQ multiplex PCR; TCRdb stores just in-frame clones and leaves some out. The table shows fewer than 15,000 clones, with 65% to 75% occurring only once. Germline lookup yields CDR1 SGHAT and CDR2 FQNNGV. This CDR3 region has 13 residues. V shed 5 bases and J shed 3 bases, with 10 bases lying between them. Sequenced: peripheral blood mononuclear cells (PBMCs). The receptor was isolated from a boy aged 5-17 years. V and J are TRBV11-2 and TRBJ1-2; D call uncertain. The chain's CDR3 is CASSLESYYGYTF. The CDR3 coding sequence is TGTGCCAGCAGCCTGGAGAGCTACTATGGCTACACCTTC. Full variable domain (outside the CDR3, taken from reference TRBV11-2 and TRBJ1-2): EAGVAQSPRYKIIEKRQSVAFWCNPISGHATLYWYQQILGQGPKLLIQFQNNGVVDDSQLPKDRFSAERLKGVDSTLKIQPAKLEDSAVYLCASSLESYYGYTFGSGTRLTVV.